A selection of T cell receptor beta chains follows, all from one sample in a study of cytomegalovirus exposure and HLA in healthy donors. Measured with immunoSEQ multiplex PCR; TCRdb has only the in-frame clones, and not every one. The sample has around 120,000 clones, 83% seen once. The sequencing sample was made of PBMCs. These receptors were taken from a girl under 10 years old in good health and CMV-seronegative. The CDR3 runs from the conserved cysteine through the conserved F or W. D genes are given only for firm matches. Clone sizes are given selectively: once, few, many, or a class where the clone is expanded.

j_gene | d_gene | v_gene | abundance | CDR3aa | CDR3nt
TRBJ2-7 | TRBD2 | TRBV5-4 | - | CASSAHPPTSGNSYEQYF | TGTGCCAGCAGCGCGCACCCGCCTACTAGCGGGAACTCCTACGAGCAGTACTTC
TRBJ1-3 | TRBD1 | TRBV30 | - | CAWSNRGVNTIYF | TGTGCCTGGAGTAACAGGGGAGTAAACACCATATATTTT
TRBJ2-3 | - | TRBV10-2 | - | CASSSSGTGPTDTQYF | TGCGCCAGCAGTTCCTCCGGGACTGGCCCCACAGATACGCAGTATTTT
TRBJ1-2 | TRBD1 | TRBV4-2 | few | CASSQVTVGQGPFIANYGYTF | TGTGCCAGCAGCCAAGTCACCGTCGGACAGGGGCCCTTTATAGCTAACTATGGCTACACCTTC
TRBJ2-7 | - | TRBV4-2 | - | CASSQDQDSSYEQYF | TGTGCCAGCAGCCAAGATCAAGACAGCTCCTACGAGCAGTACTTC
TRBJ2-7 | - | TRBV4-3 | once | CASSQDGGRGYEQYF | TGCGCCAGCAGCCAAGATGGTGGGAGGGGGTACGAGCAGTACTTC
TRBJ1-4 | - | TRBV7-2 | - | CASSLPTGGAEKLFF | TGTGCCAGCAGCTTACCCACAGGAGGGGCGGAAAAACTGTTTTTT
TRBJ2-2 | TRBD1 | TRBV6-1 | - | CASSLRTGPTGELFF | TGTGCCAGCAGCTTACGGACAGGCCCCACCGGGGAGCTGTTTTTT
TRBJ2-1 | TRBD2 | TRBV4-1 | few | CASSQEPGLDYNEQFF | TGCGCCAGCAGCCAAGAGCCGGGACTAGACTACAATGAGCAGTTCTTC
TRBJ2-3 | - | TRBV30 | - | CAWSVQTTDTQYF | TGTGCCTGGAGTGTACAGACCACAGATACGCAGTATTTT
TRBJ1-4 | TRBD1 | TRBV7-9 | few | CASSPGQTNEKLFF | TGTGCCAGCAGCCCGGGACAGACAAATGAAAAACTGTTTTTT
TRBJ2-3 | TRBD2 | TRBV27 | - | CASSLGPRLAGSTDTQYF | TGTGCCAGCAGTTTAGGTCCCCGACTAGCGGGGAGCACAGATACGCAGTATTTT
TRBJ2-3 | TRBD1 | TRBV12-5 | - | CASGPPRTGAVDTQYF | TGTGCTAGTGGACCTCCCCGGACAGGGGCCGTCGATACGCAGTATTTT
TRBJ2-1 | - | TRBV4-2 | - | CASSQDFYVSSYNEQFF | TGTGCCAGCAGCCAAGATTTTTATGTCAGCTCCTACAATGAGCAGTTCTTC
TRBJ2-7 | - | TRBV18 | few | CASSHNRESYEQYF | TGTGCCAGCTCACACAACAGGGAGTCCTACGAGCAGTACTTC
TRBJ2-3 | - | TRBV4-1 | few | CASSHPQDTQYF | TGCGCCAGCAGCCACCCCCAAGATACGCAGTATTTT
TRBJ2-3 | TRBD2 | TRBV6-5 | - | CASSYSFRGGGQYF | TGTGCCAGCAGTTACTCGTTCCGCGGGGGGGGGCAGTATTTT
TRBJ2-7 | - | TRBV27 | - | CASSLKGMGSYEQYF | TGTGCCAGCAGTTTAAAGGGGATGGGCTCCTACGAGCAGTACTTC
TRBJ2-2 | TRBD1 | TRBV7-6 | - | CASSPRTGGPGELFF | TGTGCCAGCAGTCCCCGGACAGGGGGCCCCGGGGAGCTGTTTTTT
TRBJ2-3 | - | TRBV30 | - | CAWDYGADTQYF | TGTGCCTGGGATTACGGAGCAGATACGCAGTATTTT
TRBJ1-1 | - | TRBV7-6 | - | CASSLGEGVGLNTEAFF | TGTGCCAGCAGCTTAGGTGAAGGGGTAGGATTGAACACTGAAGCTTTCTTT
TRBJ2-5 | - | TRBV7-3 | - | CASSLNFAETQYF | TGTGCCAGCAGCTTAAACTTTGCAGAGACCCAGTACTTC
TRBJ2-1 | - | TRBV30 | - | CAWWTDIYNEQFF | TGTGCCTGGTGGACAGACATCTACAATGAGCAGTTCTTC
TRBJ2-7 | TRBD2 | TRBV5-1 | - | CASSESGGVYEQYF | TGCGCCAGCAGCGAAAGCGGGGGGGTCTACGAGCAGTACTTC
TRBJ2-7 | - | TRBV21-1 | - | CASSKRPLAGGYEQYF | TGTGCCAGCAGCAAAAGGCCTTTAGCAGGGGGCTACGAGCAGTACTTC
TRBJ2-7 | - | TRBV28 | - | CASSSQYRVLSYEQYF | TGTGCCAGCAGTTCCCAATACAGGGTTCTCTCCTACGAGCAGTACTTC
TRBJ2-5 | - | TRBV2 | - | CASNRQARQETQYF | TGTGCCAGCAACAGACAGGCCCGCCAAGAGACCCAGTACTTC
TRBJ2-7 | - | TRBV4-1 | - | CASSQETAAISYEQYF | TGCGCCAGCAGCCAAGAAACAGCGGCAATCTCCTACGAGCAGTACTTC
TRBJ1-2 | TRBD1 | TRBV12-5 | - | CASGLTGNYGYTF | TGTGCTAGTGGGTTGACAGGGAACTATGGCTACACCTTC
TRBJ1-1 | TRBD1 | TRBV28 | - | CASSRRQGASTEAFF | TGTGCCAGCAGTCGACGACAGGGGGCCAGCACTGAAGCTTTCTTT
TRBJ2-5 | TRBD1 | TRBV4-2 | - | CASSQVQGRETQYF | TGTGCCAGCAGCCAAGTACAGGGGAGAGAGACCCAGTACTTC
TRBJ1-2 | - | TRBV23-1 | - | CASSPKIMWSQGCCGNYGYTF | TGCGCCAGCAGTCCGAAAATTATGTGGTCTCAGGGATGTTGTGGGAACTATGGCTACACCTTC
TRBJ2-7 | TRBD2 | TRBV30 | - | CAYLADSYEQYF | TGTGCCTACCTAGCGGACTCCTACGAGCAGTACTTC
TRBJ1-2 | - | TRBV7-9 | few | CASSAGTPAPYTF | TGTGCCAGCAGTGCCGGGACACCCGCCCCCTACACCTTC
TRBJ2-7 | TRBD2 | TRBV30 | - | CAWSVPSGGIFFAEQYF | TGTGCCTGGAGTGTACCTAGCGGGGGGATTTTTTTCGCCGAGCAGTACTTC
TRBJ1-1 | - | TRBV2 | few | CASSVHMNTEAFF | TGTGCCAGCAGTGTTCACATGAACACTGAAGCTTTCTTT